The 23 T cell receptor beta chains listed next were all sequenced from one sample in a study of immune evolution from preneoplasia to lung adenocarcinoma. Assay: immunoSEQ multiplex PCR; the TCRdb copy retains only in-frame clones and omits some. Among fewer than 12,000 clones listed, 75% to 85% were seen once. The sample was FFPE minimally invasive lung adenocarcinoma tissue. Every receptor here comes from a person between 65 and 79 years old with lung adenocarcinoma.

This clone was counted a single time. V is TRBV9 and J is TRBJ2-5, with a weak D call TRBD1 (5 bases). The V gene's germline CDR1 is SGDLS and CDR2 YYNGEE. V lost 4 bases to trimming and J lost 2 bases, with 12 bases between them. The CDR3 is 14 residues long. CDR3 sequence (DNA): TGTGCCAGCAGCTCAATTAACAGGCAAGAGACCCAGTACTTC. Translating it yields CASSSINRQETQYF.

V gene TRBV7-3 combines with J gene TRBJ1-2; D remains ambiguous. Trimming removed 4 bases from V and 0 bases from J, with 9 bases in between. Germline-derived CDR1 and CDR2 are SGHTA and FQGTGA. The CDR3 length is 14 residues. Written as DNA, the CDR3 is TGTGCCAGCAGCTCATTCGGATCTAACTATGGCTACACCTTC. Protein: CASSSFGSNYGYTF.

This rearrangement joins TRBV27 to TRBJ1-5; the D gene is possibly TRBD1 (5 bases). The germline CDR1 and CDR2 sequences are MNHEY and SMNVEV (reference sequence). CDR3 length: 14 amino acids. Trimming took 2 bases from V and 7 from J, leaving 12 bases between them. CDR3 in DNA: TGTGCCAGCAGTTTAAGGCCGGGGGACCAGCCCCAGCATTTT. This codes for CASSLRPGDQPQHF.

This chain uses TRBV5-6 with TRBJ1-5; D may be TRBD1 (6 bases). V lost 3 bases to trimming and J lost 4 bases, with 17 bases between them. Germline V gene sequence: CDR1 SGHDT, CDR2 YYEEEE. This CDR3 spans 16 amino acids. The CDR3 loop reads CASSSLGGPSNQPQHF. CDR3 sequence (DNA): TGTGCCAGCAGCTCCCTCGGGGGCCCAAGTAATCAGCCCCAGCATTTT.

The chain employs TRBV6-1 and TRBJ2-3; 10 nucleotides align to TRBD2. Germline-derived CDR1 and CDR2 are MNHNS and SASEGT. The CDR3 is 18 amino acids. Trimming at V came to 0 bases and at J to 4 bases, leaving 10 bases not matched to a gene. Written as DNA, the CDR3 is TGTGCCAGCAGTGAAGCGCAAGTAGGTCTAGCGGGGGCAGATACGCAGTATTTT. Its translation: CASSEAQVGLAGADTQYF.

The chain has TRBV7-2 and TRBJ2-1, with D tentatively TRBD2 (5 bases). The V gene's germline CDR1 is SGHTA and CDR2 FQGNSA. The CDR3 sequence is 15 residues long. V was shortened by 0 bases and J by 6 bases, with 12 bases between the two germline ends. The CDR3 sequence is CASSLASGYSNEQFF. The CDR3 DNA sequence: TGTGCCAGCAGCTTAGCAAGCGGCTACTCCAATGAGCAGTTCTTC.

CDR3 in amino acids: CASRVGTGELFF. In DNA, the CDR3 is TGTGCCAGCAGGGTGGGTACCGGGGAGCTGTTTTTT. The chain combines TRBV28 with TRBJ2-2, with D hard to call. V was clipped by 6 bases and J by 5 bases, with 7 bases between them. CDR1 is MDHEN, CDR2 SYDVKM, per germline. CDR3 size: 12 residues.

V usage is TRBV6-6 and J usage is TRBJ2-7; TRBD2 matches at 7 bases. There are 11 residues in the CDR3. Germline loops: CDR1 MNHNY, CDR2 SVGAGI (reference sequence). V was clipped by 8 bases and J by 4 bases; unmatched bases: 2. CDR3 amino acids: CASGLVYEQYF. Here the CDR3 DNA reads TGTGCCAGCGGACTAGTTTACGAGCAGTACTTC.

CDR3 region: CASSYGNEQFF. The DNA for the CDR3 is TGTGCCAGCAGTTACGGCAATGAGCAGTTCTTC. This rearrangement joins TRBV6-5 to TRBJ2-1; D uncertain. This CDR3 comprises 11 residues. CDR1 is MNHEY and CDR2 is SVGAGI in the germline V gene. Trimming pared 2 bases from V and 6 bases from J, leaving 2 bases between.

The chain is built from TRBV6-5 and TRBJ1-1; D uncertain. CDR1 and CDR2 from the germline V gene are MNHEY and SVGAGI. Trimming left V 6 bases short and J 11 bases short, with 13 bases between. The CDR3 contains 11 residues. DNA of the CDR3: TGTGCCAGCAGAACGGGGAGTCAGGCTTTCTTT. Translation: CASRTGSQAFF.

The rearrangement links TRBV7-6 to TRBJ1-1, with D uncertain. There are 14 residues in the CDR3. Trimming cost V 0 bases and J 5 bases, with 10 bases left between them. CDR1 is SGHVS and CDR2 is FNYEAQ in the germline V gene. CDR3 amino acids: CASSLASSETEAFF. CDR3 nucleotide sequence: TGTGCCAGCAGCTTAGCATCCTCCGAGACTGAAGCTTTCTTT.

The chain is built from TRBV19 and TRBJ2-2, with 7 bases lining up with TRBD2. Trimming took 7 bases from V and 1 from J; bases not matched to a gene: 6. The CDR3 spans 15 residues. Germline V gives CDR1 LNHDA, CDR2 SQIVND (reference sequence). The CDR3 loop reads CASKIGGGNTGELFF. CDR3 nucleotides: TGTGCCAGTAAGATAGGCGGGGGGAACACCGGGGAGCTGTTTTTT.

The chain employs TRBV25-1 and TRBJ2-7; 8 positions agree with TRBD1. The V and J ends lost 7 bases and 4 bases, in that order; junction bases with no gene match: 9. Germline V CDR1 and CDR2: MGHDK, SYGVNS. CDR3 size: 14 residues. The DNA for the CDR3 is TGTGCCAGCAATGGACAGGGTGCTGTGTACGAGCAGTACTTC. This gives the protein CASNGQGAVYEQYF.

V and J are TRBV7-3 and TRBJ2-3; TRBD2 matches at 9 bases. The V and J ends lost 1 base and 4 bases, in that order; junction bases with no gene match: 3. Germline CDR1 is SGHTA and CDR2 is FQGTGA. The CDR3 contains 15 residues. The CDR3 DNA is TGTGCCAGCAGCTTAAAAGGCGGGGGGGCAGATACGCAGTATTTT. Protein sequence: CASSLKGGGADTQYF.

This chain connects TRBV29-1 to TRBJ1-1, with a possible D match to TRBD1 (5 bases). The germline V and J ends were trimmed by 4 bases and 11 bases, with 14 bases remaining between them. Germline lookup yields CDR1 SQVTM and CDR2 ANQGSEA. The CDR3 is made up of 11 amino acids. Written as DNA, the CDR3 is TGCAGCGTTGCGGGGCCTGATTTGGCTTTCTTT. Translation gives CSVAGPDLAFF.

The V gene is TRBV5-1, the J gene TRBJ2-7; TRBD1 aligns across 7 bases. Germline-derived CDR1 and CDR2 are SGHRS and YFSETQ. The V segment lost 4 bases and the J segment 0 bases; nucleotides outside the gene matches: 4. This CDR3 has 14 residues. CDR3 in DNA: TGCGCCAGCAGCAAAGGGGACAGCTCCTACGAGCAGTACTTC. This sequence encodes CASSKGDSSYEQYF.

The chain combines TRBV9 with TRBJ2-7; D could derive from TRBD1 or TRBD2 (7 bases each). Trimming cost V 0 bases and J 2 bases, with 12 bases left between them. CDR3 size: 15 residues. Germline CDR1 is SGDLS and CDR2 is YYNGEE. CDR3 nucleotide sequence: TGTGCCAGCAGCGTAGGGGGAGGGGGCCCCTACGAGCAGTACTTC. This sequence encodes CASSVGGGGPYEQYF.

V and J are TRBV9 and TRBJ2-2; 9 positions agree with TRBD1. After removal of 4 bases from V and 7 bases from J, the junction contained 8 bases not matched to a gene. The CDR3 runs to 15 residues. CDR1 and CDR2 from the germline V gene are SGDLS and YYNGEE. CDR3 amino acids: CASSPDGQGIGELFF. The CDR3 DNA reads as TGTGCCAGCAGCCCAGACGGACAGGGGATCGGGGAGCTGTTTTTT.

The chain uses TRBV28 and TRBJ2-1, with 7 bases that match TRBD2. This CDR3 has 14 amino acids. J was trimmed by 8 bases and V by 4 bases; bases with no gene match: 8. Germline V gene data show CDR1 as MDHEN and CDR2 as SYDVKM. Here the CDR3 reads CASSWSTSKDEQFF. CDR3 bases: TGTGCCAGCAGTTGGTCGACTAGCAAGGATGAGCAGTTCTTC.

The CDR3 DNA reads as TGTGCCAGCAGCCAAAGCGGGGGGGCTAGGTACAATGAGCAGTTCTTC. It yields the protein CASSQSGGARYNEQFF. The chain joins TRBV4-2 to TRBJ2-1; 10 bases fit TRBD2. Germline CDR1 and CDR2: LGHNA and YNFKEQ. V trimming: 2 bases; J trimming: 4 bases; junction bases outside the gene matches: 5. The CDR3 is 16 amino acids.

The V call is TRBV21-1, the J call TRBJ2-5; TRBD1, the D gene given by the table, was not confirmed from the DNA. TRBV21-1 is a known pseudogene. The CDR3 runs to 13 residues. The CDR3 sequence: CASTAQGGETQYF. In nucleotides, the CDR3 is TGTGCCAGCACCGCCCAGGGCGGCGAGACCCAGTACTTC.

J is TRBJ2-7 and V is TRBV7-8, with TRBD2 identical over 8 bases. The CDR3 covers 15 residues. Germline assignment: CDR1 SGHVS and CDR2 FQNEAQ. Trimming at V came to 5 bases and at J to 2 bases, leaving 8 bases not matched to a gene. In nucleotides, the CDR3 is TGTGCCAGCAGCCAATCAGCGGGGGTGACCTACGAGCAGTACTTC. Residues: CASSQSAGVTYEQYF. The full variable domain, in which reference TRBV7-8 and TRBJ2-7 provide the parts outside the CDR3, is GAGVSQSPRYKVAKRGQDVALRCDPISGHVSLFWYQQALGQGPEFLTYFQNEAQLDKSGLPSDRFFAERPEGSVSTLKIQRTQQEDSAVYLCASSQSAGVTYEQYFGPGTRLTVT.

This clone is a singleton in its sample. The V gene is TRBV28, the J gene TRBJ1-6; possible D gene TRBD1, 5 bases. CDR3 length equals 14 residues. Trimming removed 5 bases at V and 5 bases at J, with 10 bases between. The V gene's germline CDR1 is MDHEN and CDR2 SYDVKM. CDR3 sequence: CASSTQGDNSPLHF. DNA for the CDR3: TGTGCCAGCAGTACTCAGGGAGATAATTCACCCCTCCACTTT.